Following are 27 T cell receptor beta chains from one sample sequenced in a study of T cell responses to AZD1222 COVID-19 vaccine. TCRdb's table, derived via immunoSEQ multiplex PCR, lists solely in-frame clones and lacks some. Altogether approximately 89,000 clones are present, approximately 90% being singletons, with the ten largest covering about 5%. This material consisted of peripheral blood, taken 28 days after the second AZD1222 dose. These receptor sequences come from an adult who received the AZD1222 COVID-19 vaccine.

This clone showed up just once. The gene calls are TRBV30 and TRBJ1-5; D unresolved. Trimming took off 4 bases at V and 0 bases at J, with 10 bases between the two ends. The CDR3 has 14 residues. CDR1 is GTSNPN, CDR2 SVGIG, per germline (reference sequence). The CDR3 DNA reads TGTGCCTGGACAGGTGGAGATAGCAATCAGCCCCAGCATTTT. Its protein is CAWTGGDSNQPQHF.

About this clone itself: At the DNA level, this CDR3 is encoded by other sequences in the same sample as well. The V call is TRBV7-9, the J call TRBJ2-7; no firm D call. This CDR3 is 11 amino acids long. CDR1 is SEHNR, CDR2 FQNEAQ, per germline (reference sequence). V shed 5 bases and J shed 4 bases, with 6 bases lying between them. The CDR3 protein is CASSPLYEQYF. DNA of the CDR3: TGTGCCAGCAGCCCTTTGTACGAGCAGTACTTC. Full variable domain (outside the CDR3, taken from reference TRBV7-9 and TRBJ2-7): DTGVSQNPRHKITKRGQNVTFRCDPISEHNRLYWYRQTLGQGPEFLTYFQNEAQLEKSRLLSDRFSAERPKGSFSTLEIQRTEQGDSAMYLCASSPLYEQYFGPGTRLTVT.

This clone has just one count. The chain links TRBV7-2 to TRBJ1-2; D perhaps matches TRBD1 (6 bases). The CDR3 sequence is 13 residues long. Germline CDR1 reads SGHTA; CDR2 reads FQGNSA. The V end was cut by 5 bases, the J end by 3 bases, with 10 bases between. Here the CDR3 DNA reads TGTGCCAGCAGCCCACAGGGAGACTATGGCTACACCTTC. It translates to CASSPQGDYGYTF.

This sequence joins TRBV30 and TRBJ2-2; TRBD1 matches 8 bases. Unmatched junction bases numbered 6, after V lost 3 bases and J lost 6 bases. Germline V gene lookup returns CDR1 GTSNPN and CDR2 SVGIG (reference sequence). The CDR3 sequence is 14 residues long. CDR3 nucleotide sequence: TGTGCCTGGAGGGGGACAGGTTCACCCGGGGAGCTGTTTTTT. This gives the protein CAWRGTGSPGELFF.

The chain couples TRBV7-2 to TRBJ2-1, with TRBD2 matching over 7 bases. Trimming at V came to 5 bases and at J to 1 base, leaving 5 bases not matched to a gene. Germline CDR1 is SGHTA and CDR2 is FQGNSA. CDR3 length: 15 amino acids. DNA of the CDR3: TGTGCCAGCAGCCTGGGGGGGGAGTCCTACAATGAGCAGTTCTTC. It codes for CASSLGGESYNEQFF.

The CDR3 coding sequence is TGTGCCAGCAGCTTAGTTGGACTCCAAGAGACCCAGTACTTC. Its protein is CASSLVGLQETQYF. The chain links TRBV7-8 to TRBJ2-5; TRBD2 might be the D (5 bases). Germline V gives CDR1 SGHVS, CDR2 FQNEAQ. This CDR3 is built from 14 residues. Trimming shortened V by 1 base and J by 1 base, and 7 bases separated the two germline ends.

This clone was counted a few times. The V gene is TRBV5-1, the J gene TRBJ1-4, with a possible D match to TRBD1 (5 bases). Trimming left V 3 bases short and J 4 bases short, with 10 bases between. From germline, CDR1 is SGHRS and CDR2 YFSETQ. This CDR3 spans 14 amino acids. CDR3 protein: CASSSGTVNEKLFF. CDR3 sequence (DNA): TGCGCCAGCAGCTCCGGGACGGTTAATGAAAAACTGTTTTTT.

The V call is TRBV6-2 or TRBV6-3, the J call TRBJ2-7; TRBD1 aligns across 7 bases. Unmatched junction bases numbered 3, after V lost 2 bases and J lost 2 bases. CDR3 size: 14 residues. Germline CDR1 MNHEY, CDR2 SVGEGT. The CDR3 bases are TGTGCCAGCAGTTACCTCAGGGGGACCTACGAGCAGTACTTC. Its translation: CASSYLRGTYEQYF.

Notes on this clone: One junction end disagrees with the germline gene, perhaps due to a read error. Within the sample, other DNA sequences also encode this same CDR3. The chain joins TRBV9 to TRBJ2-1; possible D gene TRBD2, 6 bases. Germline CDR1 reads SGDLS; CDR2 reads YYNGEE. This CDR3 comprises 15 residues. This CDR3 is CASSVLSSGRSEQFF. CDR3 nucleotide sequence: TGTGCCAGCAGCGTACTAAGTAGCGGTCGGAGTGAGCAATTCTTC.

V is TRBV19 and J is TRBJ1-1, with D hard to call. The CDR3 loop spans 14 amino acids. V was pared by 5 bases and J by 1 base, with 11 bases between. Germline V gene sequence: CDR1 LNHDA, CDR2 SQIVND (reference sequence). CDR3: CASSPRTENTEAFF. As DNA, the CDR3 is TGTGCCAGTAGTCCTAGGACGGAGAACACTGAAGCTTTCTTT.

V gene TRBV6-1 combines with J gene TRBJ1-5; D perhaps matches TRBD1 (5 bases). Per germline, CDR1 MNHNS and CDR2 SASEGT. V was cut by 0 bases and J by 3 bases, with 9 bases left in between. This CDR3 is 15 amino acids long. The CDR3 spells CASSEALGVNQPQHF. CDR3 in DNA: TGTGCCAGCAGTGAAGCGCTAGGGGTCAATCAGCCCCAGCATTTT.

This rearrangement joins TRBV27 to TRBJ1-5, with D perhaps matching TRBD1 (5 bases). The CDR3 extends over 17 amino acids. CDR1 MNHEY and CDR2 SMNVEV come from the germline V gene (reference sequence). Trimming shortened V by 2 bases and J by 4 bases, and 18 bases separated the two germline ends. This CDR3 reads CASSLKDTGKKNQPQHF. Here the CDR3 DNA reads TGTGCCAGCAGTTTAAAGGACACGGGAAAGAAAAATCAGCCCCAGCATTTT.

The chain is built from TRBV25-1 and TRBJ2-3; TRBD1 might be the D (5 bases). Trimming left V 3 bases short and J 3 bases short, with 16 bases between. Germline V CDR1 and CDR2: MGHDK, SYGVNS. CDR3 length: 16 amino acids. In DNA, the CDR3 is TGTGCCAGCAGTGATTCGCAGGGAAGGTGGACAGATACGCAGTATTTT. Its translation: CASSDSQGRWTDTQYF.

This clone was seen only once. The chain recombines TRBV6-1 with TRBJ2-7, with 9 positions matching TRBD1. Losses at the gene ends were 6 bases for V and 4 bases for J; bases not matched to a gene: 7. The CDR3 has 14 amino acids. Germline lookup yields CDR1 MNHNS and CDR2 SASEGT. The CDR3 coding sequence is TGTGCCAGCAGGGGACAGGGACCTTCGTACGAGCAGTACTTC. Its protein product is CASRGQGPSYEQYF.

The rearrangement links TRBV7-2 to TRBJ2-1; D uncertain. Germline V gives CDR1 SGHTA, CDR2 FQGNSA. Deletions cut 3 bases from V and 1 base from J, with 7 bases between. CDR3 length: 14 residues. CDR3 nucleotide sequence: TGTGCCAGCAGCTTCTCTGCATCCTACAATGAGCAGTTCTTC. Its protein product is CASSFSASYNEQFF. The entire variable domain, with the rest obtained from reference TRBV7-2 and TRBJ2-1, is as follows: GAGVSQSPSNKVTEKGKDVELRCDPISGHTALYWYRQSLGQGLEFLIYFQGNSAPDKSGLPSDRFSAERTGGSVSTLTIQRTQQEDSAVYLCASSFSASYNEQFFGPGTRLTVL.

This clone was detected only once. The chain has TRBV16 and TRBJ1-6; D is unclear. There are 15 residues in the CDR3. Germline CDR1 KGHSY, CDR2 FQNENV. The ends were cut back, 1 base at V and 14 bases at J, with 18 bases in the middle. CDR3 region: CASSQLGNPSGALHF. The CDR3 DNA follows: TGTGCCAGCAGCCAATTGGGAAACCCCTCTGGGGCCCTCCACTTT.

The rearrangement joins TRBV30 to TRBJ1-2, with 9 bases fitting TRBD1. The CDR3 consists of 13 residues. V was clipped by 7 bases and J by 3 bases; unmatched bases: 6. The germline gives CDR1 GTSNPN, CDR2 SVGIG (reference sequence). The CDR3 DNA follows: TGTGCCTCCATTACAGGGGGCTACTATGGCTACACCTTC. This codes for CASITGGYYGYTF.

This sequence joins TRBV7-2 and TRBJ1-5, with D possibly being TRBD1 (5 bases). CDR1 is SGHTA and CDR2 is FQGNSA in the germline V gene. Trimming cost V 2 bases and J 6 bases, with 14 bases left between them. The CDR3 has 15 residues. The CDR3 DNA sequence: TGTGCCAGCAGCTTACAGCAGGGTTCAACTCAGCCCCAGCATTTT. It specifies CASSLQQGSTQPQHF.

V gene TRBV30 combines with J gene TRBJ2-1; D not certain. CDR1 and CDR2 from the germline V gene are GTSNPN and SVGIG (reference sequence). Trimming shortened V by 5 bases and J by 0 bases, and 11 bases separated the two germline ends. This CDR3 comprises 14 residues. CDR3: CAWVLRASYNEQFF. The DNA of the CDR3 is TGTGCCTGGGTATTGAGAGCCTCCTACAATGAGCAGTTCTTC. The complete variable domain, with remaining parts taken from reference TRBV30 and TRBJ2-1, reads SQTIHQWPATLVQPVGSPLSLECTVEGTSNPNLYWYRQAAGRGLQLLFYSVGIGQISSEVPQNLSASRPQDRQFILSSKKLLLSDSGFYLCAWVLRASYNEQFFGPGTRLTVL.

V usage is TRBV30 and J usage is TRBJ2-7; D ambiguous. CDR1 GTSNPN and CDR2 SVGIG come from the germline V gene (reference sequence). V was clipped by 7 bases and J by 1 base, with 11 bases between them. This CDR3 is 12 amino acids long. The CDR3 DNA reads TGTGCCTTCCGGACGGTATCCTACGAGCAGTACTTC. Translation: CAFRTVSYEQYF.

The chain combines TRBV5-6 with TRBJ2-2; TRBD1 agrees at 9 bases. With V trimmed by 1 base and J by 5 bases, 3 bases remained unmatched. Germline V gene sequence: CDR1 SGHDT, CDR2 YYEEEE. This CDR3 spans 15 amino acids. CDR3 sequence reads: CASSLYGTGTGELFF. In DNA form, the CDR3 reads TGTGCCAGCAGCTTGTATGGGACAGGGACCGGGGAGCTGTTTTTT.

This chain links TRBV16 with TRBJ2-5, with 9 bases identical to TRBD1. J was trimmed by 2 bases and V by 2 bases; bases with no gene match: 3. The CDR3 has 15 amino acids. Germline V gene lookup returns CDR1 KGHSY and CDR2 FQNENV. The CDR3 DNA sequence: TGTGCCAGCAGCCAACCAGGGACAGGGCAAGAGACCCAGTACTTC. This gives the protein CASSQPGTGQETQYF. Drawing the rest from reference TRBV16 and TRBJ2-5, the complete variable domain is GEEVAQTPKHLVRGEGQKAKLYCAPIKGHSYVFWYQQVLKNEFKFLISFQNENVFDETGMPKERFSAKCLPNSPCSLEIQATKLEDSAVYFCASSQPGTGQETQYFGPGTRLLVL.

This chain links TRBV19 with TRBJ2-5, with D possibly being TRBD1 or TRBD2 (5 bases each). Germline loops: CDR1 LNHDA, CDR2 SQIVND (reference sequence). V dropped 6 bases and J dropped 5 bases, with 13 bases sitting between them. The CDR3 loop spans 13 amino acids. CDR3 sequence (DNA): TGTGCCAGTAGCCGAGGGGCGTGGGAGACCCAGTACTTC. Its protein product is CASSRGAWETQYF.

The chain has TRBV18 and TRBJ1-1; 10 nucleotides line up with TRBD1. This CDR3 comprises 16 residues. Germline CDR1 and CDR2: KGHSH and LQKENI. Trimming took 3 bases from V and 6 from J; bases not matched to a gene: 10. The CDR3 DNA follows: TGTGCCAGCTCACCTCCGAGGACAGGGGGGGTGGCTGAAGCTTTCTTT. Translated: CASSPPRTGGVAEAFF. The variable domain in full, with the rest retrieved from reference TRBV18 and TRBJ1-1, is NAGVMQNPRHLVRRRGQEARLRCSPMKGHSHVYWYRQLPEEGLKFMVYLQKENIIDESGMPKERFSAEFPKEGPSILRIQQVVRGDSAAYFCASSPPRTGGVAEAFFGQGTRLTVV.

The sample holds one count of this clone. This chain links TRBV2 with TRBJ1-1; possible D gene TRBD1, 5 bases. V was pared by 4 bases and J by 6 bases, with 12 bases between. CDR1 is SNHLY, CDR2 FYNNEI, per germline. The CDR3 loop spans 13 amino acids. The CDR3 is CASSAQGIAEAFF. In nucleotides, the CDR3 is TGTGCCAGCAGTGCGCAGGGTATCGCTGAAGCTTTCTTT.

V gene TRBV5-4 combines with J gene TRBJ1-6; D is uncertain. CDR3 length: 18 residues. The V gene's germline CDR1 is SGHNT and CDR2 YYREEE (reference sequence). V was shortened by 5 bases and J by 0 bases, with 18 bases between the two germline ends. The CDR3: CASRSSGKQSSYNSPLHF. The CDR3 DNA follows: TGTGCCAGCAGATCCTCTGGGAAACAGAGCTCCTATAATTCACCCCTCCACTTT.

The CDR3: CSARDSWEAFF. CDR3 nucleotides: TGCAGTGCTCGGGACAGTTGGGAAGCTTTCTTT. The chain joins TRBV20-1 to TRBJ1-1; 7 bases are a match to TRBD1. Looked up from germline, CDR1 is DFQATT and CDR2 is SNEGSKA (reference sequence). The junction had 5 bases not matched to a gene; V was cut back by 5 bases and J by 8 bases. CDR3 length: 11 amino acids.